Each of the 23 T cell receptor beta chains below was sequenced from the same sample in a study of PD-1 blockade in classical Hodgkin lymphoma. Time point denoted: cycle 4 day 1 (C4D1), after five to seven weeks of nivolumab. All patients relapsed after autologous stem cell transplantation, and brentuximab vedotin exposure varied. Purification of CD4+ T cells from thawed PBMCs was achieved by magnetic negative selection. Assay: immunoSEQ multiplex PCR; the TCRdb copy retains only in-frame clones and omits some. The sample consists of 15,000 to 20,000 clones, around 74% of them appearing once. The input for sequencing was CD4+ T cells from blood, taken before the fourth cycle of nivolumab. The receptors were gathered from a human donor with classical Hodgkin lymphoma.

The chain employs TRBV4-2 and TRBJ1-2; 11 bases match TRBD1. The CDR3 covers 16 residues. V shed 5 bases, J shed 8 bases, and the junction held 13 bases outside the gene matches. In germline, CDR1 is LGHNA, CDR2 YNFKEQ. In nucleotides, the CDR3 is TGTGCCAGCAGCTCCCCCCGGACAGGGGGCGCCGCGGGCTACACCTTC. It is translated as CASSSPRTGGAAGYTF.

J is TRBJ1-1 and V is TRBV10-3; no firm D call. Deletions cut 11 bases from V and 2 bases from J, with 15 bases between. Germline V CDR1 and CDR2: ENHRY, SYGVKD. CDR3 size: 13 residues. In nucleotides, the CDR3 is TGTGCCGCTCAGGAGCCAGGAAACACTGAAGCTTTCTTT. It specifies CAAQEPGNTEAFF.

The chain employs TRBV5-5 and TRBJ2-2, with D uncertain. The CDR3 runs 15 residues. CDR1 is SGHKS and CDR2 is YYEKEE in the germline V gene (reference sequence). V shed 0 bases and J shed 5 bases, with 11 bases lying between them. The CDR3 nucleotides are TGTGCCAGCAGCTTGGGAGCATGGGGTACCGGGGAGCTGTTTTTT. It specifies CASSLGAWGTGELFF.

J is TRBJ1-3 and V is TRBV7-9, with a possible D match to TRBD1 (6 bases). The germline gives CDR1 SEHNR, CDR2 FQNEAQ (reference sequence). The CDR3 extends over 17 amino acids. V shed 3 bases and J shed 1 base, with 16 bases lying between them. The DNA for the CDR3 is TGTGCCAGCAGCTTCTCAGGGGCCGCTTTGTCTGGAAACACCATATATTTT. Encoded protein: CASSFSGAALSGNTIYF.

The rearrangement uses TRBV19 and TRBJ1-2, with a weak D call TRBD1 (5 bases). Germline V gene sequence: CDR1 LNHDA, CDR2 SQIVND (reference sequence). The CDR3 spans 13 residues. The V end was cut by 7 bases, the J end by 8 bases, with 17 bases between. CDR3 in amino acids: CASTRGGLYGYTF. The CDR3, as DNA: TGTGCCAGTACCCGGGGGGGGTTGTACGGCTACACCTTC.

V and J are TRBV4-1 and TRBJ2-7; D uncertain. The CDR3 length is 16 residues. Trimming cost V 2 bases and J 0 bases, with 14 bases left between them. Germline CDR1 is MGHRA and CDR2 is YSYEKL. CDR3 loop: CASSQQVASSSYEQYF. CDR3 DNA: TGCGCCAGCAGCCAACAAGTGGCCTCTAGCTCCTACGAGCAGTACTTC.

The gene calls are TRBV27 and TRBJ1-6, with TRBD1 matching over 7 bases. The CDR3 spans 16 residues. The germline V gene encodes CDR1 MNHEY and CDR2 SMNVEV (reference sequence). V lost 1 base and J lost 6; bases outside the gene matches: 6. The CDR3 is CASSLFVGQSNSPLHF. The CDR3 DNA sequence: TGTGCCAGCAGTTTATTCGTGGGACAGTCTAATTCACCCCTCCACTTT.

This sequence joins TRBV9 and TRBJ2-1, with 7 bases aligning to TRBD1. The CDR3 is 19 residues long. The trim removed 2 bases at V and 7 bases at J, leaving 21 bases unmatched. The germline gives CDR1 SGDLS, CDR2 YYNGEE. The CDR3 sequence is CASSVSKFTATGSGNEQFF. The CDR3 DNA is TGTGCCAGCAGCGTGAGTAAGTTCACGGCGACAGGGTCGGGGAATGAGCAGTTCTTC.

The chain has TRBV6-1 and TRBJ1-2; D call uncertain. Germline V gene sequence: CDR1 MNHNS, CDR2 SASEGT. The length of the CDR3 is 13 residues. Deletions cut 2 bases from V and 8 bases from J, with 12 bases between. CDR3 region: CASSERSGLGYTF. In nucleotides, the CDR3 is TGTGCCAGCAGTGAAAGATCAGGTCTCGGCTACACCTTC.

This clone came up a few times. The chain has TRBV6-1 and TRBJ2-7; TRBD1 might be the D (6 bases). CDR1 and CDR2 from the germline V gene are MNHNS and SASEGT. V shed 6 bases and J shed 7 bases, with 19 bases lying between them. CDR3 length equals 14 residues. This CDR3 is CASRKDTGRQEQYV. The CDR3 DNA is TGTGCCAGCAGGAAAGACACAGGGCGCCAGGAGCAGTACGTC.

This chain links TRBV7-2 with TRBJ2-5; 7 nucleotides agree with TRBD1. V was pared by 2 bases and J by 6 bases, with 15 bases of the junction left unmatched. Germline-derived CDR1 and CDR2 are SGHTA and FQGNSA. The CDR3 consists of 17 residues. The CDR3 region has the DNA TGTGCCAGCAGCTTATGGGTACGCCAGGGGGAAGGAAAGACCCAGTACTTC. Translation: CASSLWVRQGEGKTQYF.

This clone was seen more than once but under ten times. The chain combines TRBV10-1 with TRBJ1-1, with unresolved D. Germline loops: CDR1 WNHNN, CDR2 SYGVQD (reference sequence). This CDR3 has 14 amino acids. V was pared by 0 bases and J by 4 bases, with 9 bases between. The CDR3 bases are TGCGCCAGCAGTGAGTCGACGCAGGCCACTGAAGCTTTCTTT. Residues: CASSESTQATEAFF.

The table lists this clone with a few counts. The chain employs TRBV19 and TRBJ2-1; 11 positions agree with TRBD2. The CDR3 is made up of 16 amino acids. Trimming took 6 bases from V and 4 from J; bases not matched to a gene: 8. Germline V gene data show CDR1 as LNHDA and CDR2 as SQIVND (reference sequence). The CDR3, as DNA: TGTGCCAGTAGCCGAACGGGGACTAGCGGTTACAATGAGCAGTTCTTC. Amino acids: CASSRTGTSGYNEQFF.

This chain uses TRBV6-4 with TRBJ1-1; no clear D. Trimming stripped 9 bases from V and 4 bases from J, with 15 bases between. Germline V gives CDR1 MRHNA, CDR2 SNTAGT. CDR3 length equals 13 residues. The CDR3: CASAHAWGTEAFF. CDR3 coding DNA: TGTGCCAGTGCCCACGCCTGGGGCACTGAAGCTTTCTTT.

The chain recombines TRBV7-2 with TRBJ2-7; perhaps TRBD2 as D (6 bases). CDR3 size: 17 residues. Germline V gene lookup returns CDR1 SGHTA and CDR2 FQGNSA. V lost 1 base and J lost 7, with 23 bases in between. The CDR3 spells CASSLVGAGSGAGEQYF. The CDR3 DNA follows: TGTGCCAGCAGCTTAGTCGGGGCGGGATCGGGCGCTGGGGAGCAGTACTTC.

V gene TRBV6-1 combines with J gene TRBJ2-4; possibly TRBD2 for D (5 bases). The germline V gene has CDR1 MNHNS and CDR2 SASEGT. Trimming stripped 3 bases from V and 1 base from J, with 7 bases between. This CDR3 region has 14 residues. The CDR3 DNA is TGTGCCAGCAGTGAGTCGGGGGCCAAAAACATTCAGTACTTC. It codes for CASSESGAKNIQYF.

The gene calls are TRBV2 and TRBJ2-2; perhaps D is TRBD1 or TRBD2 (5 bases each). The germline V and J ends were trimmed by 0 bases and 4 bases, with 9 bases remaining between them. Per germline, CDR1 SNHLY and CDR2 FYNNEI. There are 15 residues in the CDR3. The CDR3 here is CASSEAGTSTGELFF. The CDR3 region has the DNA TGTGCCAGCAGTGAAGCAGGGACCTCCACCGGGGAGCTGTTTTTT. Drawing the rest from reference TRBV2 and TRBJ2-2, the complete variable domain is EPEVTQTPSHQVTQMGQEVILRCVPISNHLYFYWYRQILGQKVEFLVSFYNNEISEKSEIFDDQFSVERPDGSNFTLKIRSTKLEDSAMYFCASSEAGTSTGELFFGEGSRLTVL.

This chain joins TRBV4-3 and TRBJ1-2; weak D call: TRBD1 (6 bases). Germline values: CDR1 LGHNA, CDR2 YSLEER. The CDR3 extends over 15 amino acids. Trimming took 3 bases from V and 3 from J, leaving 14 bases between them. CDR3 sequence: CASSHTGTTHYGYTF. CDR3 coding DNA: TGCGCCAGCAGCCATACAGGGACCACCCACTATGGCTACACCTTC.

Only a few counts were recorded for this clone. The chain recombines TRBV28 with TRBJ2-6; possibly TRBD2 for D (5 bases). CDR1 is MDHEN and CDR2 is SYDVKM in the germline V gene. V gave up 5 bases and J gave up 0 bases, with 11 bases separating them. CDR3 length equals 16 residues. Written as DNA, the CDR3 is TGTGCCAGCAGTAGGAGGTCCTACTCTGGGGCCAACGTCCTGACTTTC. Translation: CASSRRSYSGANVLTF.

The chain has TRBV7-6 and TRBJ2-1, with D possibly called TRBD1 or TRBD2 (6 bases each). Germline assignment: CDR1 SGHVS and CDR2 FNYEAQ. This CDR3 region has 16 residues. The V gene lost 4 bases and the J gene lost 0 bases, with 13 bases spanning the gap. The CDR3 DNA is TGTGCCAGCAGCTCTATGCCGGGGGCCTCCTACAATGAGCAGTTCTTC. Protein sequence: CASSSMPGASYNEQFF.

The V gene is TRBV5-1, the J gene TRBJ2-3, with a weak D call TRBD2 (5 bases). This CDR3 has 15 amino acids. Between the trimmed V and J ends, which lost 4 bases and 0 bases, there was a span of 12 bases. CDR1 and CDR2 from the germline V gene are SGHRS and YFSETQ. CDR3 in amino acids: CASSIDGGSTDTQYF. CDR3 coding DNA: TGCGCCAGCAGCATAGACGGAGGAAGCACAGATACGCAGTATTTT. The full variable domain, rest sourced from reference TRBV5-1 and TRBJ2-3, is KAGVTQTPRYLIKTRGQQVTLSCSPISGHRSVSWYQQTPGQGLQFLFEYFSETQRNKGNFPGRFSGRQFSNSRSEMNVSTLELGDSALYLCASSIDGGSTDTQYFGPGTRLTVL.

The chain couples TRBV7-2 to TRBJ1-2; 9 nucleotides align to TRBD1. Germline CDR1 SGHTA, CDR2 FQGNSA. V lost 4 bases to trimming and J lost 9 bases; unmatched junction nucleotides: 12. This CDR3 has 15 amino acids. For the CDR3, the DNA is TGTGCCAGCAGCTCCCAACAGGGGGCGAGAGGGAGCTACACCTTC. Translation gives CASSSQQGARGSYTF.

This sequence joins TRBV6-5 and TRBJ2-7, with 10 bases that match TRBD2. The ends lost 6 bases at V and 7 bases at J; junction bases unmatched: 3. There are 12 residues in the CDR3. The germline V gene encodes CDR1 MNHEY and CDR2 SVGAGI. CDR3 coding DNA: TGTGCCAGCAGCTGGACTAGCGGTGAGCAGTACTTC. Translating gives CASSWTSGEQYF.